The next 16 T cell receptor beta chains were all read from a single sample in a study of cytomegalovirus exposure and HLA in healthy donors. The PCR was carried out with 60 Vbeta primers and 13 Jbeta primers. Generated by immunoSEQ multiplex PCR, the TCRdb table keeps only in-frame clones and is missing some. Altogether around 150,000 clones are present, 9.4% being singletons, with the ten largest covering 1.8%. Sequencing was performed on PBMCs. Receptor source: a male donor in good health and CMV-seronegative.

This clone was seen a handful of times. The chain combines TRBV10-3 with TRBJ2-3; D perhaps matches TRBD1 (6 bases). The CDR3 runs 16 residues. V dropped 6 bases and J dropped 0 bases, with 16 bases sitting between them. The V gene's germline CDR1 is ENHRY and CDR2 SYGVKD. The DNA for the CDR3 is TGTGCCATCAGAGATCATGGGGGCCGAAGCACAGATACGCAGTATTTT. This codes for CAIRDHGGRSTDTQYF.

The V call is TRBV7-2, the J call TRBJ2-5; 14 bases fit TRBD2. The CDR3 runs 19 residues. Germline assignment: CDR1 SGHTA and CDR2 FQGNSA. V lost 3 bases and J lost 5; bases outside the gene matches: 14. The CDR3 sequence is CASSLWTSGGTGSSETQYF. The DNA of the CDR3 is TGTGCCAGCAGCTTGTGGACTAGCGGGGGGACGGGGAGCTCGGAGACCCAGTACTTC.

The chain recombines TRBV28 with TRBJ2-7; D might be TRBD1 (5 bases). Between the trimmed V and J ends, which lost 4 bases and 4 bases, there was a span of 20 bases. Germline assignment: CDR1 MDHEN and CDR2 SYDVKM. The CDR3 runs to 16 residues. The CDR3 coding sequence is TGTGCCAGCAGTTCCACGGCAGGGTGGCCTCCTTACGAGCAGTACTTC. The encoded protein is CASSSTAGWPPYEQYF. Combining the CDR3 with reference TRBV28 and TRBJ2-7 gives the whole variable domain DVKVTQSSRYLVKRTGEKVFLECVQDMDHENMFWYRQDPGLGLRLIYFSYDVKMKEKGDIPEGYSVSREKKERFSLILESASTNQTSMYLCASSSTAGWPPYEQYFGPGTRLTVT.

Concerning this clone: Other DNA sequences in the same sample also yield this CDR3. This chain connects TRBV7-2 to TRBJ2-1, with TRBD1 identical over 9 bases. The CDR3 is 15 amino acids. Looked up from germline, CDR1 is SGHTA and CDR2 is FQGNSA. The junction had 8 bases not matched to a gene; V was cut back by 3 bases and J by 8 bases. The CDR3 DNA is TGTGCCAGCAGCTTTACAGGGGGCCGGGTGGATGAGCAGTTCTTC. Translating it yields CASSFTGGRVDEQFF.

Only a few counts were recorded for this clone. The CDR3 spells CASSLLVAGVNNEQFF. For the CDR3, the DNA is TGTGCCAGCAGTTTATTAGTAGCGGGGGTCAACAATGAGCAGTTCTTC. The chain links TRBV27 to TRBJ2-1, with 9 bases matching TRBD2. Germline-derived CDR1 and CDR2 are MNHEY and SMNVEV (reference sequence). The CDR3 is 16 residues long. After removal of 1 base from V and 5 bases from J, the junction contained 6 bases not matched to a gene.

This chain connects TRBV11-1 to TRBJ2-5, with 8 positions matching TRBD1. J was trimmed by 7 bases and V by 3 bases; bases with no gene match: 4. Germline CDR1 SGHAT, CDR2 FQDESV (reference sequence). CDR3 size: 13 residues. The CDR3 nucleotides read TGTGCCAGCAGCTTGGACAGGGTAGGGACCCAGTACTTC. Translating gives CASSLDRVGTQYF.

The chain employs TRBV2 and TRBJ1-5; maybe TRBD1 (6 bases). Trimming removed 6 bases from V and 1 base from J, with 10 bases in between. CDR3 length: 14 amino acids. The germline V gene has CDR1 SNHLY and CDR2 FYNNEI. The chain's CDR3 is CASREGDSNQPQHF. The CDR3 nucleotides read TGTGCCAGCAGAGAGGGGGACAGCAATCAGCCCCAGCATTTT.

This clone has a handful of counts. This sequence joins TRBV28 and TRBJ1-3; 7 bases are a match to TRBD1. Trimming cost V 7 bases and J 1 base; bases outside gene matches: 10. Germline-derived CDR1 and CDR2 are MDHEN and SYDVKM. The CDR3 covers 16 residues. CDR3 sequence (DNA): TGTGCCAGCATTCCCGGGACAGTATTTTCTGGAAACACCATATATTTT. It translates to CASIPGTVFSGNTIYF.

The gene calls are TRBV6-1 and TRBJ1-5; a possible D gene is TRBD1 (6 bases). This CDR3 has 17 residues. Germline assignment: CDR1 MNHNS and CDR2 SASEGT. The germline V and J ends were trimmed by 4 bases and 0 bases, with 16 bases remaining between them. This CDR3 is CASSAYRASGSNQPQHF. CDR3 nucleotides: TGTGCCAGCAGTGCGTACAGGGCATCGGGTAGCAATCAGCCCCAGCATTTT.

This clone has only a few counts. This chain uses TRBV2 with TRBJ1-5; D remains ambiguous. This CDR3 region has 16 residues. V was pared by 4 bases and J by 6 bases, with 19 bases between. CDR1 is SNHLY, CDR2 FYNNEI, per germline. CDR3 bases: TGTGCCAGCAGTGCGGAAGGCCGACGGGGAGGTCAGCCCCAGCATTTT. Its translation: CASSAEGRRGGQPQHF.

This clone was seen a handful of times. This chain uses TRBV29-1 with TRBJ2-3, with D maybe TRBD2 (5 bases). Trimming cost V 7 bases and J 5 bases, with 25 bases left between them. Germline assignment: CDR1 SQVTM and CDR2 ANQGSEA. There are 16 residues in the CDR3. The CDR3 sequence: CSATESIAIKGDTQYF. For the CDR3, the DNA is TGCAGCGCTACGGAGTCTATAGCGATAAAGGGAGATACGCAGTATTTT.

CDR3 DNA: TGCGCCAGCAGCCAATGGGACCCGGGACTAGCGGACTCTGAGCAGTTCTTC. As protein: CASSQWDPGLADSEQFF. The V call is TRBV4-1, the J call TRBJ2-1, with TRBD2 matching over 11 bases. Trimming took 2 bases from V and 9 from J; bases not matched to a gene: 12. The CDR3 loop spans 17 amino acids. Per the germline V gene, CDR1 is MGHRA and CDR2 is YSYEKL.

The chain employs TRBV5-6 and TRBJ2-7; 10 nucleotides line up with TRBD2. Germline CDR1 and CDR2: SGHDT and YYEEEE. CDR3 length equals 14 residues. V lost 5 bases and J lost 9; bases outside the gene matches: 11. CDR3 protein: CASSSEVAGGRQYF. The CDR3 nucleotides are TGTGCCAGCAGTTCTGAGGTAGCGGGAGGTCGGCAGTACTTC. Full variable domain (outside the CDR3, taken from reference TRBV5-6 and TRBJ2-7): DAGVTQSPTHLIKTRGQQVTLRCSPKSGHDTVSWYQQALGQGPQFIFQYYEEEERQRGNFPDRFSGHQFPNYSSELNVNALLLGDSALYLCASSSEVAGGRQYFGPGTRLTVT.

This chain connects TRBV28 to TRBJ1-2; 10 bases agree with TRBD1. The CDR3 extends over 14 amino acids. In germline, CDR1 is MDHEN, CDR2 SYDVKM. Germline trimming cut 6 bases from V and 4 bases from J; bases unmatched to any gene: 5. DNA of the CDR3: TGTGCCAGCAGCCGTGACAGGGGGCCCTATGGCTACACCTTC. This sequence encodes CASSRDRGPYGYTF.

This clone came up a few times. The chain recombines TRBV12-5 with TRBJ2-5; 7 positions match TRBD2. Germline V gives CDR1 LGHNT, CDR2 FRNRAP. Trimming took 10 bases from V and 5 from J; bases not matched to a gene: 13. The CDR3 has 14 amino acids. The CDR3 reads CATTLKGRGETQYF. The CDR3 coding sequence is TGTGCTACCACCTTGAAGGGGCGGGGGGAGACCCAGTACTTC.

This clone turned up a few times. The rearrangement uses TRBV5-1 and TRBJ2-5; TRBD2 aligns across 14 bases. Germline CDR1 reads SGHRS; CDR2 reads YFSETQ. Trimming cost V 4 bases and J 1 base; bases outside gene matches: 6. This CDR3 is 17 amino acids long. The CDR3 DNA reads as TGCGCCAGCAGCCCCTGGACTAGCGGGAGGCGCCAAGAGACCCAGTACTTC. This encodes CASSPWTSGRRQETQYF. The whole variable domain, filled in from reference TRBV5-1 and TRBJ2-5, reads KAGVTQTPRYLIKTRGQQVTLSCSPISGHRSVSWYQQTPGQGLQFLFEYFSETQRNKGNFPGRFSGRQFSNSRSEMNVSTLELGDSALYLCASSPWTSGRRQETQYFGPGTRLLVL.